This T cell receptor (beta chain) was identified during a study of blood T cell repertoires in COVID-19. The overall study: Sources were T cells, B-cell-depleted T cells, or PBMCs; the material itself was cDNA or gDNA.

In the original workflow: Scientists estimated how many nucleated cells there were by amplifying reference gene primers. Here immunoSEQ multiplex PCR was the method, and the copy in TCRdb shows in-frame clones only, minus some. The DNA was the basis for D and trimming; V, J and clone size are from that table. Altogether nearly 90,000 clones are present, 90% being singletons, with the ten largest covering 6.5% to 8.5%. After removal of 4 bases from V and 5 bases from J, the junction contained 6 bases not matched to a gene. Per germline, CDR1 LNHDA and CDR2 SQIVND (reference sequence). CDR3 length: 15 amino acids.

The chain links TRBV19 to TRBJ2-2, with TRBD2 identical over 8 bases. This clonotype was sampled from a young man with COVID-19, enrolled during active disease. Material: peripheral blood. For the CDR3, the DNA is TGTGCCAGTAGTACCCGGGGGGGGCGGACCGGGGAGCTGTTTTTT. Its translation is CASSTRGGRTGELFF.